Each of the 28 T cell receptor beta chains below was sequenced from the same sample in a study of tumor-infiltrating lymphocytes in oesophageal squamous cell carcinoma. TCRdb passed the PCR reads through MiXCR, listing each CDR3 protein once. The top ten clones hold 18% of a sample with 15,000 to 20,000 distinct CDR3 sequences, about 42% of them seen once. The sequenced sample consisted of normal esophageal tissue next to the tumor. These receptors were obtained from a female donor with esophageal squamous cell carcinoma.

The sample holds a few counts of this clonotype. As the CDR3 is not closed by the conserved phenylalanine or tryptophan, this likely results from a read error. It is unclear where the CDR3 begins or ends on the DNA, so no DNA is shown, and the CDR3 is as TCRdb lists it. The chain carries TRBV7-9 and TRBJ2-7; TRBD1 was called by the table and not checked on the DNA. The CDR3 comprises 18 residues, both ends counted. From germline, CDR1 is SEHNR and CDR2 FQNEAQ (reference sequence). The CDR3 region is CASSLRPGPHNYGYTFGS.

The chain is built from TRBV7-2 and TRBJ2-4, with 11 positions matching TRBD1. The end of the DNA aligns better with TRBJ2-7, so the J call may be wrong. Per the germline V gene, CDR1 is SGHTA and CDR2 is FQGNSA. CDR3 size: 14 residues. The CDR3 DNA reads as TGTGCCAGCAGACCCGGGACAGGGGGCTACGAGCAGTACTTC. Encoded protein: CASRPGTGGYEQYF.

V gene TRBV4-2 combines with J gene TRBJ2-3; 10 positions agree with TRBD1. This CDR3 contains 16 residues. Germline V lookup: CDR1 LGHNA, CDR2 YNFKEQ. J was trimmed by 4 bases and V by 4 bases; bases with no gene match: 8. CDR3 in DNA: TGTGCCAGCAGCCGATCTGGACAGGGGGGAGCAGATACGCAGTATTTT. Translating it yields CASSRSGQGGADTQYF.

This clonotype has a count of ten or more. Mismatch with germline at one junction end may stem from a read error. The J gene is TRBJ2-4, the V gene TRBV6-6, with D tentatively TRBD2 (5 bases). The CDR3 extends over 15 amino acids. CDR1 and CDR2 (germline): MNHNY, SVGAGI (reference sequence). DNA for the CDR3: TGTGCCAGCAGTTACTCCCGGACTGGGGAATCGTCCCTCCACTTC. Protein: CASSYSRTGESSLHF.

This clonotype was detected many times. A read error may explain this, as a much larger clone is one base away. J is TRBJ2-1 and V is TRBV11-1, with D unresolved. The V and J ends lost 0 bases and 10 bases respectively, with 10 bases between them. The CDR3 covers 13 residues. From germline, CDR1 is SGHAT and CDR2 FQDESV (reference sequence). DNA of the CDR3: TGTGCCAGCAGCTTAGCGGGCCGCTACGAGCAGTTCTTC. It is translated as CASSLAGRYEQFF.

This clonotype is labeled medium-sized (0.01 to 0.1%). The chain links TRBV12-3 or TRBV12-4 to TRBJ1-2; weak D call: TRBD1 (6 bases). Trimming cost V 6 bases and J 4 bases, with 12 bases left between them. There are 13 residues in the CDR3. This CDR3 reads CASSPTGSYGYTF. The CDR3 DNA sequence: TGTGCCAGCAGCCCAACAGGGAGCTATGGCTACACCTTC.

The chain links TRBV7-9 to TRBJ2-3; D not certain. The J call may be faulty, since TRBJ2-5 better matches the DNA end. The germline V gene encodes CDR1 SEHNR and CDR2 FQNEAQ (reference sequence). The CDR3 loop spans 14 amino acids. The DNA for the CDR3 is TGTGCCAGCAGCTTAGTCGCTAGTCCCGAGACCCAGTACTTC. Amino acids: CASSLVASPETQYF.

The chain employs TRBV7-2 and TRBJ2-5, with 7 bases lining up with TRBD2. V trimming: 2 bases; J trimming: 11 bases; junction bases outside the gene matches: 17. Germline CDR1 SGHTA, CDR2 FQGNSA. The CDR3 spans 16 residues. The CDR3 sequence: CASSLRSGAPGREQYF. The CDR3 nucleotides are TGTGCCAGCAGCTTAAGGTCGGGAGCCCCAGGGCGGGAGCAGTACTTC. The complete variable domain, with remaining parts taken from reference TRBV7-2 and TRBJ2-5, reads GAGVSQSPSNKVTEKGKDVELRCDPISGHTALYWYRQSLGQGLEFLIYFQGNSAPDKSGLPSDRFSAERTGGSVSTLTIQRTQQEDSAVYLCASSLRSGAPGREQYFGPGTRLLVL.

This chain joins TRBV7-3 and TRBJ2-1; D not certain. Germline V gives CDR1 SGHTA, CDR2 FQGTGA. Trimming took off 5 bases at V and 0 bases at J, with 11 bases between the two ends. The CDR3 extends over 15 amino acids. The DNA of the CDR3 is TGTGCCAGCAGCGGAGCCCCGAGCTCCTACAATGAGCAGTTCTTC. Translated, it gives CASSGAPSSYNEQFF. Drawing the rest from reference TRBV7-3 and TRBJ2-1, the complete variable domain is GAGVSQTPSNKVTEKGKYVELRCDPISGHTALYWYRQSLGQGPEFLIYFQGTGAADDSGLPNDRFFAVRPEGSVSTLKIQRTERGDSAVYLCASSGAPSSYNEQFFGPGTRLTVL.

About this clonotype itself: A clone one base away is much larger, so this may be a read error. The chain is built from TRBV6-1 and TRBJ1-2, with TRBD1 matching over 12 bases. This CDR3 comprises 15 residues. CDR1 is MNHNS, CDR2 SASEGT, per germline. This chain's CDR3 is CASSGRDRGHYGCTF. CDR3 DNA: TGTGCCAGCAGTGGTCGGGACAGGGGGCATTATGGCTGCACCTTC.

Only a few counts were recorded for this clonotype. This CDR3 is missing its conserved last phenylalanine or tryptophan, likely due to a read error. The DNA is left out, because the CDR3 cannot be placed on it with certainty; the CDR3 is given as TCRdb lists it. The genes are TRBV19 and TRBJ2-6; the D call of TRBD1 is as the table states it, not checked on the DNA. The CDR3 totals 15 residues, both ends included. Germline-derived CDR1 and CDR2 are LNHDA and SQIVND (reference sequence). This CDR3 reads CASKGTGTYEQYFGA.

As for this clonotype: Without the conserved terminal phenylalanine or tryptophan, this CDR3 likely stems from a read error. It is unclear where the CDR3 begins or ends on the DNA, so no DNA is shown, and the CDR3 is as TCRdb lists it. The CDR3 region is CASSLSGHNYGYTFGS. The chain is built from TRBV12-3 or TRBV12-4 and TRBJ2-7; the DNA was not used to check the table's D call, TRBD1. The CDR3 has 16 amino acids, counting both end residues.

As concerns this clonotype: The junction and the germline gene differ at one end; a read error may be behind it. The CDR3 protein is CASSQVGAYEQFF. The DNA for the CDR3 is TGTGCCAGCAGCCAAGTAGGAGCTTACGAGCAGTTCTTC. V usage is TRBV4-1 and J usage is TRBJ2-7; D remains unclear. The end of the DNA is better explained by TRBJ2-1, so the J call may be wrong. Per germline, CDR1 MGHRA and CDR2 YSYEKL. The CDR3 is 13 residues long.

This clonotype was recorded at least ten times. This chain connects TRBV18 to TRBJ2-7, with 7 bases identical to TRBD1. V lost 5 bases to trimming and J lost 5 bases; unmatched junction nucleotides: 3. In germline, CDR1 is KGHSH, CDR2 LQKENI. This CDR3 is 12 amino acids long. CDR3 in amino acids: CASSDRDDEQYF. CDR3 DNA sequence: TGTGCCAGCTCAGACAGGGACGACGAGCAGTACTTC.

This clonotype was observed at least ten times. The chain employs TRBV6-1 and TRBJ2-7; unclear D gene. V was shortened by 7 bases and J by 3 bases, with 19 bases between the two germline ends. This CDR3 has 15 amino acids. Germline V gives CDR1 MNHNS, CDR2 SASEGT. DNA for the CDR3: TGTGCCAGCAAGTCTCGCGGAAATTCGTACTACGAGCAGTACTTC. Translated, it gives CASKSRGNSYYEQYF.

This clonotype has only a few counts. V usage is TRBV5-1 and J usage is TRBJ1-1; D is unclear. Germline CDR1 and CDR2: SGHRS and YFSETQ. The CDR3 runs to 12 residues. V was cut by 0 bases and J by 4 bases, with 4 bases left in between. For the CDR3, the DNA is TGCGCCAGCAGCTTGGGGGCCACTGAAGCTTTCTTT. Translating gives CASSLGATEAFF.

The chain is built from TRBV12-3 or TRBV12-4 and TRBJ2-1, with 10 bases matching TRBD1. The DNA end lines up better with TRBJ2-5; the J call may be wrong. The CDR3 is 15 amino acids. For the CDR3, the DNA is TGTGCCAGCAGTTTGACAGGGGGCATCCAAGAGACCCAGTACTTC. Its protein product is CASSLTGGIQETQYF.

Only one count was recorded for this clonotype. In this CDR3 the conserved last residue, phenylalanine or tryptophan, is missing, so a read error is likely. No DNA is shown, since the ends of the CDR3 on it are uncertain; the CDR3 is the one TCRdb lists. This chain joins TRBV12-5 and TRBJ2-5; whether TRBD2, the table's D call, matches the DNA was not checked. Including both end residues, the CDR3 is 11 amino acids long. Germline CDR1 and CDR2: LGHNT and FRNRAP. The CDR3 sequence: CASGSSGGAFS.

This chain connects TRBV12-3 or TRBV12-4 to TRBJ2-7; 7 nucleotides match TRBD1. The DNA end is more similar to TRBJ2-1, so the J call may be wrong. The CDR3 totals 14 residues. The CDR3 coding sequence is TGTGCCATCACCTTAGAGGGGGCTTACAATGAGCAGTTCTTC. It yields the protein CAITLEGAYNEQFF.

CDR3 coding DNA: TGTGCCAGCAGTTACTCCGTCAGAGAGACCCAGTACTTC. Residues: CASSYSVRETQYF. The rearrangement uses TRBV6-6 and TRBJ2-5; no definite D call. CDR3 size: 13 residues. Looked up from germline, CDR1 is MNHNY and CDR2 is SVGAGI (reference sequence). Trimming left V 0 bases short and J 4 bases short, with 6 bases between.

This clonotype was counted many times. The rearrangement joins TRBV19 to TRBJ2-3; tentative D call: TRBD2 (5 bases). Trimming took 4 bases from V and 0 from J, leaving 11 bases between them. Per germline, CDR1 LNHDA and CDR2 SQIVND (reference sequence). This CDR3 is 15 amino acids long. CDR3 bases: TGTGCCAGTAGTAAGGCTAGCCGTAGCACAGATACGCAGTATTTT. Translating it yields CASSKASRSTDTQYF.

There are a few counts of this clonotype. V usage is TRBV9 and J usage is TRBJ1-6; the match to TRBD1 covers 7 bases. CDR1 and CDR2 from the germline V gene are SGDLS and YYNGEE. The V gene end was trimmed by 3 bases and the J gene end by 8 bases; junction bases not matched to a gene: 11. The CDR3 has 16 amino acids. Here the CDR3 reads CASSAATGAGDSPLHF. CDR3 nucleotides: TGTGCCAGCAGCGCCGCTACAGGGGCTGGGGATTCACCCCTCCACTTT.

This clonotype was detected a few times. The chain is built from TRBV6-6 and TRBJ1-4; D is uncertain. Germline V gene data show CDR1 as MNHNY and CDR2 as SVGAGI (reference sequence). The CDR3 runs 17 residues. The V and J ends lost 0 bases and 3 bases respectively, with 14 bases between them. As DNA, the CDR3 is TGTGCCAGCAGTTACTCGACTCTACGAGCCTCTAATGAAAAACTGTTTTTT. This sequence encodes CASSYSTLRASNEKLFF.

The CDR3, as DNA: TGTGCCAGCAGCCTACAGGGGGGGGGATACAATGAGCAGTACTTC. Its protein product is CASSLQGGGYNEQYF. The chain joins TRBV7-3 to TRBJ2-7; D possibly corresponds to TRBD1 (8 bases). This CDR3 spans 15 amino acids. Trimming cost V 5 bases and J 7 bases, with 21 bases left between them. Germline V gives CDR1 SGHTA, CDR2 FQGTGA. Full variable domain (remainder filled in from reference TRBV7-3 and TRBJ2-7): GAGVSQTPSNKVTEKGKYVELRCDPISGHTALYWYRQSLGQGPEFLIYFQGTGAADDSGLPNDRFFAVRPEGSVSTLKIQRTERGDSAVYLCASSLQGGGYNEQYFGPGTRLTVT.

This clonotype was seen just once. CDR3 nucleotides: TGTGCCAGCAGCTGGGGACAGGGGGCGGGGGAGCTGTTTTTT. Protein sequence: CASSWGQGAGELFF. The chain combines TRBV7-2 with TRBJ1-1; 12 bases are shared with TRBD1. The DNA matches TRBJ2-2 better at its end, which makes the J call doubtful. Germline CDR1 is SGHTA and CDR2 is FQGNSA. There are 14 residues in the CDR3.

V gene TRBV27 combines with J gene TRBJ2-1; TRBD2 aligns across 8 bases. The J call is uncertain, as TRBJ2-5 better fits the DNA end. Germline-derived CDR1 and CDR2 are MNHEY and SMNVEV (reference sequence). There are 14 residues in the CDR3. As DNA, the CDR3 is TGTGCCAGCAGTTCACGGGGGGGGCAAGAGACCCAGTACTTC. This encodes CASSSRGGQETQYF.

The chain is built from TRBV11-2 and TRBJ2-7; D may correspond to TRBD1 or TRBD2 (5 bases each). Germline values: CDR1 SGHAT, CDR2 FQNNGV. V lost 7 bases, J lost 2 bases, and 12 bases lay in between. The CDR3 totals 13 residues. This chain's CDR3 is CASTPGRTYEQYF. CDR3 nucleotide sequence: TGTGCCAGCACCCCGGGGCGCACCTACGAGCAGTACTTC.

As to this clonotype: A read error may account for a junction end that differs from germline. The chain links TRBV6-1 to TRBJ2-1; 9 positions agree with TRBD1. Judging by the DNA end, TRBJ2-5 fits better; the J call may be wrong. From germline, CDR1 is MNHNS and CDR2 SASEGT. This CDR3 comprises 13 residues. The CDR3 sequence is CASRTGGQQTQYF. The CDR3 nucleotides are TGTGCCAGCAGAACAGGGGGCCAACAGACCCAGTACTTC.